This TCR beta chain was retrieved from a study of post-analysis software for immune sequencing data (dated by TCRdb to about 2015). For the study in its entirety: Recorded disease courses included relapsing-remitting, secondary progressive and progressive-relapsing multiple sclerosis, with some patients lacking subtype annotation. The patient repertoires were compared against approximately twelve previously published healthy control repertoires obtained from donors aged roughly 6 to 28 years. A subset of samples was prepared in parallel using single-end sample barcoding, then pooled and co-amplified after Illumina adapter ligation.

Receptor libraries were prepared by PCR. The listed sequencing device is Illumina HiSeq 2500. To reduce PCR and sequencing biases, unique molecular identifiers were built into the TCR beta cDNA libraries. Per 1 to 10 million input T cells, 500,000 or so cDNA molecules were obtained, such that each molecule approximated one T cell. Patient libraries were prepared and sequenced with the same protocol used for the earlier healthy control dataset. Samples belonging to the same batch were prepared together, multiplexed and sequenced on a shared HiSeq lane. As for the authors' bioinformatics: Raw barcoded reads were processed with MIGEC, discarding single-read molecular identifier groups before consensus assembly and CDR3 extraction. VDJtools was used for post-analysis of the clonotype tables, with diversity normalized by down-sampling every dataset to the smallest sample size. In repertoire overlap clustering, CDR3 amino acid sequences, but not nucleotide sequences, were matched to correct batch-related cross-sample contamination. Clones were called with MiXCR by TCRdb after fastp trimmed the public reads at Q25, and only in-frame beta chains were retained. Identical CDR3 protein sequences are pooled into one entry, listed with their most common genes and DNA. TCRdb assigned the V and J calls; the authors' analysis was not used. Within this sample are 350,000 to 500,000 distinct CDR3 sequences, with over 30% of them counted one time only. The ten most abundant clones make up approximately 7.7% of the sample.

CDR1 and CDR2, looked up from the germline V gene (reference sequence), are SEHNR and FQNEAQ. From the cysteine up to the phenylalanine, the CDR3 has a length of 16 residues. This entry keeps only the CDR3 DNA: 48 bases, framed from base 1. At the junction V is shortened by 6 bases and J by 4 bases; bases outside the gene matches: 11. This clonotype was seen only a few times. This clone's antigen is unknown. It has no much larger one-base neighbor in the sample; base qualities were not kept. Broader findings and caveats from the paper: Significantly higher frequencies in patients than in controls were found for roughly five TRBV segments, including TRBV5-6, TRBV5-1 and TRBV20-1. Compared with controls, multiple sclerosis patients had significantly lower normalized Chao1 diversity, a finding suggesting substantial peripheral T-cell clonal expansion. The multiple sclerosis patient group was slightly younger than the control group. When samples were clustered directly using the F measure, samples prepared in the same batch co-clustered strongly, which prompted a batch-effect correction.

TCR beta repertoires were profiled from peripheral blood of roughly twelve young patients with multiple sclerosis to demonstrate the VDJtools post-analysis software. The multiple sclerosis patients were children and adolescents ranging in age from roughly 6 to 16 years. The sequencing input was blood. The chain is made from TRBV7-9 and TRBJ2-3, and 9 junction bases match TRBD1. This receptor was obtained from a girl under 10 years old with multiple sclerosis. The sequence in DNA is TGTGCCAGCAGTCACGACGGGACAGGGTTGGCAGATACGCAGTATTTT. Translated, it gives CASSHDGTGLADTQYF.